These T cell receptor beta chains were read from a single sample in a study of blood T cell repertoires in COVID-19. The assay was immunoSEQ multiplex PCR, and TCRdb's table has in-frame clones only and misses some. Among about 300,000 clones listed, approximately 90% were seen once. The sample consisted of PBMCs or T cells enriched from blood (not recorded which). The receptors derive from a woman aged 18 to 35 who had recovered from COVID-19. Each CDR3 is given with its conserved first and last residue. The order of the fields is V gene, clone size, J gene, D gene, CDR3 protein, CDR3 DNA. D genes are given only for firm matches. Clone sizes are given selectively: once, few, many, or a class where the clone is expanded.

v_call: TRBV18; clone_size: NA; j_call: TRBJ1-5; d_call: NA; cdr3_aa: CASSPSQGSNQPQHF; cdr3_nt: TGTGCCAGCTCACCATCCCAGGGAAGCAATCAGCCCCAGCATTTT
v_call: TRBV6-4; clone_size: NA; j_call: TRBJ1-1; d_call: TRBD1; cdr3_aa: CASSKTGAPNTEAFF; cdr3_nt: TGTGCCAGCAGTAAGACAGGGGCCCCGAACACTGAAGCTTTCTTT
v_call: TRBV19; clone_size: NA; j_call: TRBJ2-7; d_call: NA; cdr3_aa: CASSIPGGKSYEQYF; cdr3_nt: TGTGCCAGTAGTATTCCGGGCGGGAAATCCTACGAGCAGTACTTC
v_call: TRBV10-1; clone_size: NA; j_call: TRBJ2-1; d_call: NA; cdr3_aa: CASSGRTTDNEQFF; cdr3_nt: TGCGCCAGCAGTGGTAGGACTACCGACAATGAGCAGTTCTTC
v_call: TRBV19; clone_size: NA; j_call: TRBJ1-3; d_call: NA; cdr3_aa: CASSIGTPSSGNTIYF; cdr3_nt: TGTGCCAGTAGTATTGGGACACCCAGCTCTGGAAACACCATATATTTT
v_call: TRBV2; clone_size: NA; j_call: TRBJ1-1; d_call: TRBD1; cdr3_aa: CASSASGTVNTEAFF; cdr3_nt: TGTGCCAGCAGTGCCTCCGGGACAGTGAACACTGAAGCTTTCTTT
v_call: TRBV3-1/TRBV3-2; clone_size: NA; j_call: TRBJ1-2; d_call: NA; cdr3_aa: CASSPGEGPRTF; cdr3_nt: TGTGCCAGCAGTCCGGGGGAGGGGCCCCGCACCTTC
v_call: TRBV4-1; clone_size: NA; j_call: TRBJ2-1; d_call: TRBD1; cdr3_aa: CASSQLQGALYNEQFF; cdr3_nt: TGCGCCAGCAGCCAATTACAGGGGGCTTTGTACAATGAGCAGTTCTTC
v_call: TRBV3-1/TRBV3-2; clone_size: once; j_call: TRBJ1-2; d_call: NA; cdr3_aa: CASSHGLSGYTF; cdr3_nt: TGTGCCAGCAGCCACGGGTTGTCTGGCTACACCTTC
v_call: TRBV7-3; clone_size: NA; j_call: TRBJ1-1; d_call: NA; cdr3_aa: CASSLKTSGEAFF; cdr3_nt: TGTGCCAGCAGCTTAAAAACCTCCGGGGAAGCTTTCTTT
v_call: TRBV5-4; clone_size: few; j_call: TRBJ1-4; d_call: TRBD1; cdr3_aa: CASSLGQGARGNEKLFF; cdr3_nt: TGTGCCAGCAGCTTGGGACAGGGGGCGCGAGGTAATGAAAAACTGTTTTTT
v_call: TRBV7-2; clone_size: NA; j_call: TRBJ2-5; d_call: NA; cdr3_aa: CASSLGLQETQYF; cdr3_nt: TGTGCCAGCAGCTTGGGCCTACAAGAGACCCAGTACTTC
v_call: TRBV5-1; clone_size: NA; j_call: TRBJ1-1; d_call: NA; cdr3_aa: CASSFGAVNTEAFF; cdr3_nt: TGCGCCAGCAGCTTTGGGGCAGTGAACACTGAAGCTTTCTTT